The text below deals with one T cell receptor (beta chain). This CDR3 is 16 amino acids long. The V end lost 1 base, the J end lost 3 bases, and 12 bases lay between the germline ends. CDR1 SEHNR and CDR2 FQNEAQ come from the germline V gene (reference sequence). Random hexamers were used to reverse transcribe the RNA input (0.5 to 1 ug). The immunoSEQ assay covered 54 Vbeta and 13 Jbeta segments for CDR3. TCRdb analysed the immunoSEQ multiplex PCR reads with MiXCR anew, one entry per CDR3 protein. The sample consists of 150,000 to 200,000 distinct CDR3 sequences, about 91% of them appearing once. High-throughput TCR beta sequencing covered peripheral CD8+ and CD4+ T cells. Healthy donors served as age- and sex-matched controls. TEMRA cells were FACS-enriched, and CD8+ and CD4+ T cells were isolated negatively. The record originates from a study of CD8 T cells in Susac syndrome.

This sequence originates from a human donor in good health. The sample was CD4+ T cells from PBMCs. The V and J genes are TRBV7-9 and TRBJ1-4; D call uncertain. Written as DNA, the CDR3 is TGTGCCAGCAGCTTAGGGGGAACGGTCTCTAATGAAAAACTGTTTTTT. Translating it yields CASSLGGTVSNEKLFF.